This passage covers 29 T cell receptor beta chains from one sample sequenced in a study. One entry per CDR3 protein results from TCRdb running MiXCR on the 5' RACE reads. In the table there are some 54,000 distinct CDR3 sequences, 17% of which are singletons. The sample taken for sequencing was naive CD4+ T cells sorted from blood. The subset: naive CD4+ T cells, CD4+CD45RA+CD25-. Every receptor here comes from a female donor with breast cancer.

Points on this clonotype: Given a much more abundant clone one base away, this may be a read error. The V call is TRBV10-3, the J call TRBJ2-3; 8 bases map to TRBD1. The closer fit of TRBJ1-5 to the DNA end suggests the J call may be wrong. The CDR3 totals 16 residues. Germline V gene sequence: CDR1 ENHRY, CDR2 SYGVKD. CDR3 amino acids: CAISDRQGLSTDTQHF. CDR3 DNA sequence: TGTGCCATCAGTGACCGACAGGGGCTAAGCACAGATACGCAGCATTTT.

In regard to this clonotype: The germline gene is not matched at one end of the junction; a read error may be the cause. V gene TRBV24-1 combines with J gene TRBJ2-2; possible D gene TRBD2, 6 bases. Per the germline V gene, CDR1 is KGHDR and CDR2 is SFDVKD. The CDR3 is 15 amino acids. CDR3 coding DNA: TGTGCTACCAGTAAGCCGGGGGAGAACACCGGGGAGCTGTTTTTT. It encodes CATSKPGENTGELFF.

As for this clonotype: The germline gene is not matched at one end of the junction; a read error may be the cause. The chain has TRBV20-1 and TRBJ2-7, with 10 bases fitting TRBD2. Germline-derived CDR1 and CDR2 are DFQATT and SNEGSKA (reference sequence). The CDR3 consists of 14 residues. CDR3 nucleotides: TGCAGTGCTACTAGCGGGAGTAAGATCATCGAGCGGTACTTC. Encoded protein: CSATSGSKIIERYF.

This clonotype was counted at least ten times. This sequence joins TRBV5-1 and TRBJ2-2; the match to TRBD2 covers 8 bases. V lost 1 base to trimming and J lost 6 bases; unmatched junction nucleotides: 8. CDR1 and CDR2 from the germline V gene are SGHRS and YFSETQ. This CDR3 has 16 amino acids. The CDR3 nucleotides are TGCGCCAGCAGCTTGAGACTAGCGAGAACTCCCGGGGAGCTGTTTTTT. Protein sequence: CASSLRLARTPGELFF.

Notes on this clonotype: A much larger clonotype is one base distant, so this may be a read error. Here the CDR3 reads CASSYMGQRADTQYF. The CDR3 DNA sequence: TGTGCCAGCAGTTACATGGGACAGAGGGCTGATACGCAGTATTTT. The chain links TRBV6-5 to TRBJ2-3; TRBD1 matches at 7 bases. The CDR3 sequence is 15 residues long. Germline lookup yields CDR1 MNHEY and CDR2 SVGAGI. V gave up 2 bases and J gave up 6 bases; unmatched junction bases: 8.

This clonotype was detected a few times. V gene TRBV27 combines with J gene TRBJ2-3; 11 bases line up with TRBD2. Unmatched junction bases numbered 5, after V lost 6 bases and J lost 0 bases. Per germline, CDR1 MNHEY and CDR2 SMNVEV (reference sequence). CDR3 size: 16 residues. The CDR3 DNA sequence: TGTGCCAGCAGAGCCCCTAGCGGGAGGAGCACAGATACGCAGTATTTT. Translated, it gives CASRAPSGRSTDTQYF.

This clonotype was seen only a few times. This chain uses TRBV2 with TRBJ1-1; D perhaps matches TRBD1 (5 bases). The CDR3 sequence is 15 residues long. The ends were cut back, 6 bases at V and 5 bases at J, with 19 bases in the middle. Germline V lookup: CDR1 SNHLY, CDR2 FYNNEI. The CDR3 loop reads CASRPPHGARTEAFF. The DNA for the CDR3 is TGTGCCAGCAGACCCCCTCATGGGGCGCGGACTGAAGCTTTCTTT.

Ten or more counts support this clonotype. The chain is built from TRBV28 and TRBJ2-1; D unclear. Trimming took 2 bases from V and 2 from J, leaving 10 bases between them. From germline, CDR1 is MDHEN and CDR2 SYDVKM. CDR3 length equals 15 residues. CDR3 in DNA: TGTGCCAGCAGTTTAATGGATCGTACCTACAATGAGCAGTTCTTC. This encodes CASSLMDRTYNEQFF. The full variable domain, with the rest looked up from reference TRBV28 and TRBJ2-1, is DVKVTQSSRYLVKRTGEKVFLECVQDMDHENMFWYRQDPGLGLRLIYFSYDVKMKEKGDIPEGYSVSREKKERFSLILESASTNQTSMYLCASSLMDRTYNEQFFGPGTRLTVL.

The V gene is TRBV7-2, the J gene TRBJ2-7, with D possibly being TRBD2 (5 bases). The CDR3 covers 12 residues. The germline V gene has CDR1 SGHTA and CDR2 FQGNSA. The V gene lost 5 bases and the J gene lost 3 bases, with 8 bases spanning the gap. In nucleotides, the CDR3 is TGTGCCAGCAGCGTCGAGGGCTACGAGCAGTACTTC. It specifies CASSVEGYEQYF. Looking up the rest from reference TRBV7-2 and TRBJ2-7 gives the full variable domain: GAGVSQSPSNKVTEKGKDVELRCDPISGHTALYWYRQSLGQGLEFLIYFQGNSAPDKSGLPSDRFSAERTGGSVSTLTIQRTQQEDSAVYLCASSVEGYEQYFGPGTRLTVT.

The genes are TRBV5-1 and TRBJ2-3; 7 bases line up with TRBD1. CDR1 is SGHRS and CDR2 is YFSETQ in the germline V gene. V was clipped by 1 base and J by 1 base; unmatched bases: 3. There are 15 residues in the CDR3. The CDR3 DNA is TGCGCCAGCAGCTTGACGGGACAGCGCACAGATACGCAGTATTTT. This encodes CASSLTGQRTDTQYF.

This clonotype has at least ten counts. The chain employs TRBV5-1 and TRBJ2-7, with a possible D match to TRBD2 (7 bases). The germline V gene encodes CDR1 SGHRS and CDR2 YFSETQ. Between the trimmed V and J ends, which lost 4 bases and 0 bases, there was a span of 17 bases. The length of the CDR3 is 16 residues. In nucleotides, the CDR3 is TGCGCCAGCAGCCCCCAGAGAGGGGGGGGCTCCTACGAGCAGTACTTC. This codes for CASSPQRGGGSYEQYF. The variable domain in full, completed from reference TRBV5-1 and TRBJ2-7, reads KAGVTQTPRYLIKTRGQQVTLSCSPISGHRSVSWYQQTPGQGLQFLFEYFSETQRNKGNFPGRFSGRQFSNSRSEMNVSTLELGDSALYLCASSPQRGGGSYEQYFGPGTRLTVT.

This clonotype was observed a few times. The V and J genes are TRBV28 and TRBJ1-5, with D uncertain. V was cut by 2 bases and J by 5 bases, with 7 bases left in between. CDR3 size: 13 residues. Germline CDR1 is MDHEN and CDR2 is SYDVKM. CDR3 DNA sequence: TGTGCCAGCAGTTTAGGTGAAGATCAGCCCCAGCATTTT. This gives the protein CASSLGEDQPQHF.

The sample holds a few counts of this clonotype. CDR3 sequence (DNA): TGTGCCAGCAGTGAACCTAAGTCCCTCTATAGCAATCAGCCCCAGCATTTT. It yields the protein CASSEPKSLYSNQPQHF. The rearrangement links TRBV2 to TRBJ1-5; D uncertain. V lost 2 bases and J 0 bases, leaving 14 bases between the germline ends. This CDR3 region has 17 residues. Germline V lookup: CDR1 SNHLY, CDR2 FYNNEI.

This clonotype turned up a few times. The chain recombines TRBV7-2 with TRBJ1-2; D unclear. V was shortened by 4 bases and J by 8 bases, with 23 bases between the two germline ends. The CDR3 sequence is 16 residues long. CDR1 SGHTA and CDR2 FQGNSA come from the germline V gene. CDR3 nucleotide sequence: TGTGCCAGCAGCTCGGTGACCCTCATTTTTTCACGAGGCTACACCTTC. As protein: CASSSVTLIFSRGYTF. The full variable domain, in which reference TRBV7-2 and TRBJ1-2 provide the parts outside the CDR3, is GAGVSQSPSNKVTEKGKDVELRCDPISGHTALYWYRQSLGQGLEFLIYFQGNSAPDKSGLPSDRFSAERTGGSVSTLTIQRTQQEDSAVYLCASSSVTLIFSRGYTFGSGTRLTVV.

This clonotype appeared a few times. The chain carries TRBV5-1 and TRBJ2-3; D is unclear. The CDR3 consists of 16 residues. Germline-derived CDR1 and CDR2 are SGHRS and YFSETQ. Trimming took off 4 bases at V and 0 bases at J, with 15 bases between the two ends. The CDR3 DNA reads TGCGCCAGCAGCCCCTCTCGATCGGTGAGCACAGATACGCAGTATTTT. Translation: CASSPSRSVSTDTQYF.

For this clonotype: This clone may be a read error of a much larger clone one base away. This chain joins TRBV7-2 and TRBJ2-3, with 9 bases that match TRBD2. This CDR3 has 16 residues. The V and J ends lost 0 bases and 4 bases, in that order; junction bases with no gene match: 5. From germline, CDR1 is SGHTA and CDR2 FQGNSA. This chain's CDR3 is CASSLALRGGSDTQYF. As DNA, the CDR3 is TGTGCCAGCAGCTTAGCGTTGCGGGGGGGCTCAGATACGCAGTATTTT. The variable domain in full, completed from reference TRBV7-2 and TRBJ2-3, reads GAGVSQSPSNKVTEKGKDVELRCDPISGHTALYWYRQSLGQGLEFLIYFQGNSAPDKSGLPSDRFSAERTGGSVSTLTIQRTQQEDSAVYLCASSLALRGGSDTQYFGPGTRLTVL.

The chain recombines TRBV7-2 with TRBJ1-2; tentative D call: TRBD1 (5 bases). V gave up 5 bases and J gave up 4 bases, with 20 bases separating them. The CDR3 is 16 amino acids. The germline V gene has CDR1 SGHTA and CDR2 FQGNSA. CDR3: CASSALMGGPLYGYTF. The CDR3 nucleotides read TGTGCCAGCAGCGCCCTAATGGGGGGACCACTCTATGGCTACACCTTC.

This clonotype came up a few times. The genes are TRBV11-3 and TRBJ2-3; D remains ambiguous. CDR3 length: 14 residues. Germline values: CDR1 SGHNT, CDR2 YENEEA. The V end was cut by 6 bases, the J end by 1 base, with 11 bases between. The CDR3 DNA is TGTGCCAGCAGTAAGGACCGCCGCACAGATACGCAGTATTTT. This codes for CASSKDRRTDTQYF. Variable domain in full (rest from reference TRBV11-3 and TRBJ2-3): EAGVVQSPRYKIIEKKQPVAFWCNPISGHNTLYWYLQNLGQGPELLIRYENEEAVDDSQLPKDRFSAERLKGVDSTLKIQPAELGDSAVYLCASSKDRRTDTQYFGPGTRLTVL.

As concerns this clonotype: The junction differs from germline at one of its ends, possibly a read error. This chain uses TRBV9 with TRBJ2-1, with 13 nucleotides matching TRBD2. Germline V gene data show CDR1 as SGDLS and CDR2 as YYNGEE. This CDR3 has 16 residues. CDR3 region: CASSVEGLAGVNEQSF. In DNA form, the CDR3 reads TGTGCCAGCAGCGTAGAAGGACTAGCGGGAGTGAATGAGCAGTCCTTC.

The CDR3 bases are TGTGCCAGCAGACCCGGACGGACGTATGGCTACACCTTC. The encoded protein is CASRPGRTYGYTF. The chain carries TRBV12-3 or TRBV12-4 and TRBJ1-2; D call uncertain. V dropped 6 bases and J dropped 5 bases, with 13 bases sitting between them. The CDR3 has 13 residues.

This chain joins TRBV7-9 and TRBJ2-5; no definite D call. Germline-derived CDR1 and CDR2 are SEHNR and FQNEAQ (reference sequence). With 7 bases removed from V and 5 bases from J, the gap between germline ends came to 5 bases. The CDR3 extends over 10 amino acids. The CDR3 protein is CASTTETQYF. In DNA, the CDR3 is TGTGCCAGCACAACGGAGACCCAGTACTTC. The variable domain in full, with the rest retrieved from reference TRBV7-9 and TRBJ2-5, is DTGVSQNPRHKITKRGQNVTFRCDPISEHNRLYWYRQTLGQGPEFLTYFQNEAQLEKSRLLSDRFSAERPKGSFSTLEIQRTEQGDSAMYLCASTTETQYFGPGTRLLVL.

The chain combines TRBV6-5 with TRBJ2-3; 7 bases fit TRBD1. With 2 bases clipped from V and 3 bases from J, the junction kept 5 bases outside the gene matches. The germline V gene encodes CDR1 MNHEY and CDR2 SVGAGI. The length of the CDR3 is 15 residues. CDR3 in DNA: TGTGCCAGCAGTTACCGGGCAGGGGGAACAGATACGCAGTATTTT. Protein: CASSYRAGGTDTQYF.

This clonotype has only a few counts. The gene calls are TRBV18 and TRBJ1-1; 7 bases line up with TRBD1. V shed 3 bases, J shed 6 bases, and the junction held 4 bases outside the gene matches. The germline V gene encodes CDR1 KGHSH and CDR2 LQKENI. The CDR3 length is 13 residues. For the CDR3, the DNA is TGTGCCAGCTCACCTGACAGGGCCGCTGAAGCTTTCTTT. Translated: CASSPDRAAEAFF.

This clonotype came up many times. The V gene is TRBV19, the J gene TRBJ1-5; D is perhaps TRBD1 (6 bases). Between the trimmed V and J ends, which lost 5 bases and 4 bases, there was a span of 12 bases. This CDR3 comprises 14 residues. CDR1 LNHDA and CDR2 SQIVND come from the germline V gene (reference sequence). CDR3 in DNA: TGTGCCAGTAGTGGCCGACAGGTTAATCAGCCCCAGCATTTT. Translation gives CASSGRQVNQPQHF.

A remark on this clonotype: Because the CDR3 is missing its conserved closing phenylalanine or tryptophan, this is likely a read error. The chain uses TRBV20-1 and TRBJ2-7, with TRBD2 as a possible D gene (5 bases). This CDR3 is 12 amino acids long. CDR1 and CDR2 (germline): DFQATT, SNEGSKA (reference sequence). V was cut by 6 bases and J by 4 bases, with 13 bases left in between. This CDR3 is CSADASGYEQYC. The CDR3 bases are TGCAGTGCGGACGCCAGCGGATACGAGCAGTACTGC.

This clonotype has only a few counts. One junction end does not reproduce the germline sequence, and a read error may be involved. V usage is TRBV2 and J usage is TRBJ1-3; no firm D call. Germline V gene data show CDR1 as SNHLY and CDR2 as FYNNEI. The CDR3 length is 14 residues. The CDR3: CASSGTFSGNTMYF. CDR3 nucleotides: TGTGCCAGCAGTGGGACCTTCTCTGGAAACACCATGTATTTT.

The chain joins TRBV29-1 to TRBJ1-1; possibly TRBD1 for D (5 bases). The ends were cut back, 4 bases at V and 2 bases at J, with 11 bases in the middle. The CDR3 length is 13 residues. Germline assignment: CDR1 SQVTM and CDR2 ANQGSEA. CDR3 nucleotide sequence: TGCAGCGTTGCTCAGGGCACTAACACTGAAGCTTTCTTT. This encodes CSVAQGTNTEAFF.

This clonotype has a count of ten or more. The genes are TRBV6-5 and TRBJ1-2; the match to TRBD1 covers 9 bases. J gave up 5 bases and V 5 bases, and 6 bases lay outside the gene matches. The CDR3 is 14 amino acids. Germline values: CDR1 MNHEY, CDR2 SVGAGI. The CDR3 region has the DNA TGTGCCAGCAGTCTGGACAGGGGTGGGTATGGCTACACCTTC. This codes for CASSLDRGGYGYTF.

This clonotype occurred many times. This chain connects TRBV20-1 to TRBJ2-5; unclear D gene. The V gene's germline CDR1 is DFQATT and CDR2 SNEGSKA (reference sequence). The CDR3 has 11 residues. Trimming removed 4 bases at V and 7 bases at J, with 10 bases between. The CDR3 sequence: CSATHSMTQYF. The CDR3 DNA follows: TGCAGTGCTACTCACTCTATGACCCAGTACTTC.